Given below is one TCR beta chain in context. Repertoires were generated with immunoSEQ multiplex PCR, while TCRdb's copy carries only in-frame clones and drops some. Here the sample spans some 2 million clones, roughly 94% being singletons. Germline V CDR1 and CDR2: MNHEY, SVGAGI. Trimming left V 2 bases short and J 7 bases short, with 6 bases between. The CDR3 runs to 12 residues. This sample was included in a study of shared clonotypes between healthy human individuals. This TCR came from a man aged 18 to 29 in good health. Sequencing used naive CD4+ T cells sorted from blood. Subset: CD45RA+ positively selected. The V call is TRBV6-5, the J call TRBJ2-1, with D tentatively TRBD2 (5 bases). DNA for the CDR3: TGTGCCAGCAGTTACGGGGAGAATGAGCAGTTCTTC. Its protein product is CASSYGENEQFF.